This is a list of T cell receptor beta chains from one sample in a study of identical twins. One entry per CDR3 protein, called by TCRdb with MiXCR from the 5' RACE reads. The sample has 1.5 million to 2 million distinct CDR3 sequences, around a third seen once. Sequenced sample: cord blood. The receptors come from a newborn girl in good health. Each CDR3 is given with its conserved first and last residue. Fields, in order: V gene, J gene, clone size, D gene, CDR3 protein, CDR3 DNA. A D gene is named only where the DNA matches it firmly. Clone size is given for some rows only: seen once, a few or many times, or a class if the clone is expanded.

TRBV14	TRBJ2-3	.	.	CASSHILAGADTQYF	TGTGCCAGCAGCCACATCCTAGCCGGGGCAGATACGCAGTATTTT
TRBV20-1	TRBJ1-6	few	.	CSATSDSNSPLHF	TGCAGTGCTACCTCGGACAGTAATTCACCCCTCCACTTT
TRBV4-2	TRBJ2-7	many	TRBD2	CASSQAPREDHEQYF	TGTGCCAGCAGCCAAGCTCCGCGGGAGGACCACGAGCAGTACTTC
TRBV27	TRBJ2-1	few	TRBD2	CASRPRRGGQLGEQFF	TGTGCCAGCAGACCTAGACGGGGGGGCCAATTGGGCGAGCAGTTCTTC
TRBV27	TRBJ2-1	.	.	CASTYRQVAYNEQFF	TGTGCCAGCACCTATCGACAGGTCGCCTACAATGAGCAGTTCTTC
TRBV28	TRBJ2-3	many	TRBD1	CASSFYGTANTDTQYF	TGTGCCAGCAGTTTTTACGGGACAGCAAACACAGATACGCAGTATTTT
TRBV12-3/TRBV12-4	TRBJ2-3	few	.	CASSYLRRRGTDTQYF	TGTGCCAGCAGTTACTTAAGAAGACGCGGCACAGATACGCAGTATTTT
TRBV11-2	TRBJ1-2	few	TRBD1	CASTRTGKPLMGGYTF	TGTGCCAGCACCCGGACAGGGAAACCCTTAATGGGTGGCTACACCTTC
TRBV9	TRBJ1-2	many	.	CASSDRTAYGYTF	TGTGCCAGCAGCGATCGGACAGCCTATGGCTACACCTTC
TRBV4-2	TRBJ2-3	.	TRBD2	CASSQGGTSGVTDTQYF	TGTGCCAGCAGCCAAGGAGGGACTAGCGGGGTCACAGATACGCAGTATTTT
TRBV2	TRBJ1-5	few	.	CASSAPGFNQPQHF	TGTGCCAGCAGTGCACCAGGGTTCAATCAGCCCCAGCATTTT
TRBV20-1	TRBJ1-5	.	TRBD1	CSARGQGALRGNQPQHF	TGCAGTGCTAGAGGACAGGGGGCTTTGAGGGGCAATCAGCCCCAGCATTTT
TRBV4-2	TRBJ2-7	.	.	CASSQERRRQETLYF	TGTGCCAGCAGCCAAGAAAGGAGGAGACAAGAGACCCTGTACTTC
TRBV7-2	TRBJ2-3	many	.	CASSRDPTDTQYF	TGTGCCAGCAGCCGCGACCCCACAGATACGCAGTATTTT
TRBV5-1	TRBJ2-1	many	TRBD1	CASQQSRDRGYLSSYNEQFF	TGCGCCAGCCAACAAAGCCGGGACAGGGGTTACCTTAGCTCCTACAATGAGCAGTTCTTC
TRBV4-2	TRBJ2-1	few	.	CANSREEVQFF	TGTGCCAACAGCCGCGAAGAGGTTCAGTTCTTC
TRBV5-1	TRBJ2-1	few	TRBD2	CASSSDSGRYNEQFF	TGCGCCAGCAGCTCCGATAGCGGGAGATACAATGAGCAGTTCTTC
TRBV6-5	TRBJ2-7	few	.	CASSTTLRDYEQYF	TGTGCCAGCAGCACTACATTACGGGACTACGAGCAGTACTTC
TRBV10-3	TRBJ2-7	few	.	CAIRTASSYEQYF	TGTGCCATCAGGACAGCTTCATCCTACGAGCAGTACTTC
TRBV3-1	TRBJ2-2	.	.	CASSQVGRGSGELFF	TGTGCCAGCAGCCAAGTAGGTCGAGGTTCCGGGGAGCTGTTTTTT
TRBV7-9	TRBJ2-7	.	TRBD1	CASSFRRTGDYEQYF	TGTGCCAGCAGCTTCAGACGGACAGGGGACTACGAGCAGTACTTC
TRBV28	TRBJ2-4	many	.	CASTQGLAKNIQYF	TGTGCCAGCACACAAGGACTAGCCAAAAACATTCAGTACTTC
TRBV7-2	TRBJ2-5	few	.	CASSLGASAPQETQYF	TGTGCCAGCAGCTTAGGGGCTAGCGCACCCCAAGAGACCCAGTACTTC
TRBV4-2	TRBJ2-1	.	TRBD2	CASSPHIRAGGIYNEQFF	TGTGCCAGCAGCCCACACATCCGAGCGGGGGGCATCTACAATGAGCAGTTCTTC
TRBV1	TRBJ2-7	few	.	CTSSGLGMGPSYEQYF	TGCACCAGCAGCGGACTGGGAATGGGTCCTTCCTACGAGCAGTACTTC
TRBV18	TRBJ2-3	many	.	CASSRTLTDTQYF	TGTGCCAGCAGCCGGACCCTCACAGATACGCAGTATTTT
TRBV18	TRBJ2-5	.	.	CASSPRGPFEETQYF	TGTGCCAGCTCACCTCGGGGGCCCTTCGAAGAGACCCAGTACTTC
TRBV11-2	TRBJ1-5	.	.	CASSHPAAYSNQPQHF	TGTGCCAGCAGCCACCCGGCGGCGTATAGCAATCAGCCCCAGCATTTT
TRBV10-3	TRBJ1-3	.	.	CATKEGRRNTIYF	TGTGCCACCAAGGAAGGTCGGCGAAACACCATATATTTT
TRBV4-2	TRBJ2-7	.	TRBD2	CASRDGLAFPEGSYNEQYF	TGTGCCAGCAGAGACGGACTAGCGTTCCCCGAGGGGTCCTACAATGAGCAGTACTTC
TRBV13	TRBJ2-3	few	.	CASSTDGASTDTQYF	TGTGCCAGCAGCACCGACGGAGCTAGCACAGATACGCAGTATTTT
TRBV19	TRBJ1-2	.	.	CASSLTVRDQYGYTF	TGTGCCAGTAGTCTAACCGTCAGAGACCAGTATGGCTACACCTTC
TRBV4-2	TRBJ2-4	many	.	CASSPRYGSVAKNIQYF	TGTGCCAGCAGCCCCCGTTACGGGAGTGTAGCCAAAAACATTCAGTACTTC
TRBV3-1	TRBJ2-2	.	TRBD2	CASSQSKRGRTGELFF	TGTGCCAGCAGCCAATCTAAGCGGGGGAGGACCGGGGAGCTGTTTTTT
TRBV12-3/TRBV12-4	TRBJ2-2	many	.	CASSLGGPGELFF	TGTGCCAGCAGTTTGGGGGGGCCCGGGGAGCTGTTTTTT
TRBV7-8	TRBJ2-5	.	.	CASSFAPVPGETQYF	TGTGCCAGCAGCTTTGCTCCAGTCCCGGGAGAGACCCAGTACTTC
TRBV12-3/TRBV12-4	TRBJ1-2	.	TRBD1	CASSPRDRGTSGYGYTF	TGTGCCAGCAGTCCCCGGGACAGGGGGACTTCGGGTTATGGCTACACCTTC
TRBV5-6	TRBJ1-2	.	TRBD1	CASRSLGQGIYGYTF	TGTGCCAGCAGGTCCTTGGGACAGGGGATCTATGGCTACACCTTC
TRBV7-2	TRBJ2-7	few	.	CASSSFPGATGYNEQYF	TGTGCCAGCAGCTCTTTCCCAGGGGCTACGGGCTACAATGAGCAGTACTTC
TRBV11-2	TRBJ2-7	few	.	CASSPRVGIGEQYF	TGTGCCAGCAGTCCTAGAGTGGGTATTGGTGAGCAGTACTTC
TRBV11-2	TRBJ2-3	.	TRBD2	CASNRSGVGDTQYF	TGTGCCAGCAACCGTAGCGGGGTCGGGGATACGCAGTATTTT
TRBV21-1	TRBJ2-1	.	.	CASSKEPGCGEQFF	TGTGCCAGCAGCAAAGAACCGGGTTGCGGTGAGCAGTTCTTC
TRBV20-1	TRBJ1-4	.	.	CSAYTGNEKLFF	TGCAGTGCTTATACAGGGAACGAAAAACTGTTTTTT
TRBV25-1	TRBJ1-4	.	TRBD1	CASREGQGVAAEKLFF	TGTGCCAGCAGAGAGGGACAGGGGGTTGCCGCGGAAAAACTGTTTTTT
TRBV3-1	TRBJ2-3	.	TRBD2	CASSQVPSGLSTDTQYF	TGTGCCAGCAGCCAAGTCCCTAGCGGTCTTAGCACAGATACGCAGTATTTT
TRBV7-9	TRBJ2-3	.	TRBD1	CASSWDRGAIPTDTQYF	TGTGCCAGCAGCTGGGACAGGGGCGCGATTCCTACAGATACGCAGTATTTT
TRBV2	TRBJ2-1	few	.	CASSDNHPASQFF	TGTGCCAGCAGTGACAACCATCCGGCGTCGCAGTTCTTC
TRBV12-3/TRBV12-4	TRBJ2-7	.	TRBD2	CASRRTSGSDEQYF	TGTGCCAGCAGGCGGACTAGCGGGAGCGACGAGCAGTACTTC
TRBV12-3/TRBV12-4	TRBJ2-3	.	TRBD2	CASSFYSRGLAGRLSTDTQYF	TGTGCCAGCAGTTTTTATTCGCGGGGACTAGCGGGGCGACTAAGCACAGATACGCAGTATTTT
TRBV28	TRBJ2-1	many	.	CASKERNEQFF	TGTGCCAGCAAGGAGAGGAATGAGCAGTTCTTC
TRBV12-3/TRBV12-4	TRBJ1-2	few	TRBD1	CASRMTGEDGYTF	TGTGCCAGCAGAATGACAGGGGAGGATGGCTACACCTTC
TRBV7-9	TRBJ2-2	.	.	CASSLSRVRQENTGELFF	TGTGCCAGCAGCTTATCCCGAGTTCGGCAGGAGAACACCGGGGAGCTGTTTTTT
TRBV2	TRBJ1-5	few	.	CASRAGLGGNQPQHF	TGTGCCAGCAGAGCAGGGTTAGGGGGCAATCAGCCCCAGCATTTT
TRBV2	TRBJ2-7	.	.	CASRNRDEQYF	TGTGCCAGCAGAAACAGGGACGAGCAGTACTTC
TRBV3-1	TRBJ1-2	.	TRBD1	CASSRDRAPDYGYTF	TGTGCCAGCAGCCGCGACAGGGCCCCCGACTATGGCTACACCTTC
TRBV11-2	TRBJ2-5	.	.	CASSSTNTETQYF	TGTGCCAGCAGCTCGACTAACACAGAGACCCAGTACTTC
TRBV7-9	TRBJ2-3	.	.	CASSLAEASDTQYF	TGTGCCAGCAGCTTAGCCGAGGCCTCAGATACGCAGTATTTT
TRBV5-1	TRBJ2-3	.	.	CASSLQIPSTDTQYF	TGCGCCAGCAGCTTGCAAATTCCTAGCACAGATACGCAGTATTTT
TRBV7-2	TRBJ2-7	few	TRBD2	CASTLGGISYEQYF	TGTGCCAGCACCCTCGGGGGGATTTCCTACGAGCAGTACTTC